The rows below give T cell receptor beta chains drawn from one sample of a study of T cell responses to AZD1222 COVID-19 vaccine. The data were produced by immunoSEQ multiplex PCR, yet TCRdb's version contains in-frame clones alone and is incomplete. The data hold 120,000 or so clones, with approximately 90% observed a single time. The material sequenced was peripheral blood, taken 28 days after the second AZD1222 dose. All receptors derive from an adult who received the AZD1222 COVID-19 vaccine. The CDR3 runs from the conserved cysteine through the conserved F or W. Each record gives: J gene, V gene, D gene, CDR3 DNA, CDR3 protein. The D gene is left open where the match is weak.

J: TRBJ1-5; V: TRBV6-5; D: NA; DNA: TGTGCCAGCACCCACGAGAATCAGCCCCAGCATTTT; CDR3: CASTHENQPQHF
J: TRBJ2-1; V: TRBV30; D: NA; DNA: TGTGCCTGGAGTCTAACGGGTGAGCAGTTCTTC; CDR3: CAWSLTGEQFF
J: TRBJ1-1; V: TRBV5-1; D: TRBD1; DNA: TGCGCCAGCAGCTTCGGGACAGCGGAGGGGGAAGCTTTCTTT; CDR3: CASSFGTAEGEAFF
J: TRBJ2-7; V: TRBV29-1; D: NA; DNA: TGCAGCGTTGAAGAATCGGGCTACGAGCAGTACTTC; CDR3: CSVEESGYEQYF
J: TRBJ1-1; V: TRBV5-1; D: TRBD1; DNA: TGCGCCAGCAGCTTAGGGACAGTTAACACTGAAGCTTTCTTT; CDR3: CASSLGTVNTEAFF
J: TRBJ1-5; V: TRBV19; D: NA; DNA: TGTGCCAGTAGTATCGTAGGCGGGAGCAATCAGCCCCAGCATTTT; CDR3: CASSIVGGSNQPQHF
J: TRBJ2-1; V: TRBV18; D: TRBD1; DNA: TGTGCCAGCTCACCAGAGACAGGGATGAACACCCACAATGAGCAGTTCTTC; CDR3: CASSPETGMNTHNEQFF
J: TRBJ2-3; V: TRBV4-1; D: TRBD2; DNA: TGCGCCAGCAGCCGGCAATGGGTAGCGGGGGAGTCAGATACGCAGTATTTT; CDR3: CASSRQWVAGESDTQYF
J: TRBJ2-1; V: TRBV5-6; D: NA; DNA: TGTGCCAGCAGCTTGGCCGGGGCGACCGGGGGCCTTTACAATGAGCAGTTCTTC; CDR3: CASSLAGATGGLYNEQFF
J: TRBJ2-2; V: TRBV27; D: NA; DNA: TGTGCCAGCAGTTTGGGGCGGGCAAACACCGGGGAGCTGTTTTTT; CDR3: CASSLGRANTGELFF
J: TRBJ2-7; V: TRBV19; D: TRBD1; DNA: TGTGCCAGTAGTACTTCCGGGACAGGGACCTACGAGCAGTACTTC; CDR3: CASSTSGTGTYEQYF